This TCR beta chain was captured in a study of blood T cell repertoires in COVID-19. Study-wide background: Donors in the United States, Italy and Spain gave samples during acute or convalescent COVID-19. T cells, B-cell-depleted T cells, or PBMCs supplied cDNA or gDNA.

In the original processing: Amplified reference gene primers provided the basis for estimating nucleated cell counts. This table comes from immunoSEQ multiplex PCR, and its TCRdb copy is limited to in-frame clones, with some not included. V and J calls plus clone size are reproduced from that table; the DNA served to infer D and trimming. The repertoire includes 270,000 or so clones, approximately 83% of them detected once, and 8% to 9.5% sits in the top ten. The CDR3 length is 11 residues. The V and J ends lost 5 bases and 4 bases respectively, with 3 bases between them. The germline V gene encodes CDR1 LGHDT and CDR2 YNNKEL (reference sequence). In its sample, this clone was seen once.

The TCR originated in a woman between 45 and 60 years old who had recovered from COVID-19. The sequencing sample was made of peripheral blood. The rearrangement joins TRBV3-1 (or the pseudogene TRBV3-2) to TRBJ2-1; D is unclear. The CDR3 nucleotides are TGTGCCAGCAGCACATACAATGAGCAGTTCTTC. Translation gives CASSTYNEQFF.